This T cell receptor beta chain was obtained from a study of shared clonotypes between healthy human individuals. Study background: A donor's plate count was three for CD4 naive and three for CD4 memory; CD8 naive had two and CD8 memory one.

CD45RO-negative, CCR7-positively selected cells formed the naive CD8 fraction, excluding terminally differentiated effector memory CD45RA+ cells. In germline, CDR1 is SGHAT, CDR2 FQNNGV. CDR3 length: 16 amino acids. With 5 bases removed from V and 2 bases from J, the gap between germline ends came to 19 bases. Concerning this clone: Its target is not known.

Study-level results: For sorted subsets, rarefaction showed incomplete sequencing despite large depth. Across a handful of donors, naive CD4 shared approximately 4.5%, naive CD8 over 3%, memory CD4 roughly 2.3%, memory CD8 over 0.3%.

Original data processing: ImmunoSEQ supplied junction-only sequences lacking quality scores, so filtering was different. Some clones are missing from TCRdb's copy, which holds only in-frame ones; the method was immunoSEQ multiplex PCR. The V and J calls and clone size are taken from that table; D and trimming were inferred from the DNA. The sample records hundreds of thousands of clones, roughly 98% being singletons. The receptor comes from a man younger than 45 in good health. The chain employs TRBV11-2 and TRBJ2-7; the D gene is possibly TRBD2 (7 bases). The sequenced material came from naive CD8+ T cells sorted from blood. As DNA, the CDR3 is TGTGCCAGCAGCCCGGGGGGTACAGGGTTTACCTACGAGCAGTACTTC. Protein sequence: CASSPGGTGFTYEQYF.